Listed here is a single T cell receptor beta chain. As yet, its antigen is unknown. The source of the sample is a study of OX40 agonist ivuxolimab in advanced cancers. The study, taken as a whole, reports: At 0.1 to 3.0 mg/kg and by week 6, clonal expansion occurred in CD4+ and CD8+ blood T cells. CD4+ T cells averaged fewer expanded clones than CD8+ T cells.

Data came from immunoSEQ multiplex PCR; TCRdb stores just in-frame clones and leaves some out. The top ten hold 2.5% to 3% of the sample, which has around 70,000 clones, about 90% seen once. Autoimmune disease history or systemic immunosuppression excluded patients. The TCR was taken from an adult with an advanced solid tumor such as melanoma, head and neck, liver or kidney cancer. The material sequenced was CD4+ or CD8+ T cells sorted from blood, taken in a trial of the OX40 agonist ivuxolimab.

The CDR3 loop reads CAYRGAGNSPLHF. CDR3 DNA sequence: TGTGCCTACCGGGGGGCAGGTAATTCACCCCTCCACTTT. The chain couples TRBV10-3 to TRBJ1-6, with a tentative D call TRBD1 (6 bases). Trimming left V 11 bases short and J 6 bases short, with 14 bases between. Germline CDR1 ENHRY, CDR2 SYGVKD. The CDR3 runs 13 residues.